These T cell receptor beta chains were read from a single sample in a study of blood T cell repertoires in COVID-19. The method was immunoSEQ multiplex PCR; TCRdb's version includes in-frame clones alone and lacks a portion of them. This table has 290,000 or so clones, around 90% appearing once. Sequenced sample: peripheral blood. The receptors were sampled from a man in his sixties or seventies with acute or convalescent COVID-19. CDR3s include the opening cysteine and the closing phenylalanine or tryptophan. D genes are given only for firm matches. Some rows mark clone size as missing; the rest say once, few, many or name a class of expanded clone.

d_call	clone_size	v_call	j_call	cdr3_aa	cdr3_nt
-	-	TRBV7-9	TRBJ1-4	CASSEEVYNEKLFF	TGTGCCAGCAGCGAAGAGGTCTACAACGAAAAACTGTTTTTT
-	-	TRBV7-2	TRBJ2-5	CASSLAPAGALFPETQYF	TGTGCCAGCAGCTTAGCGCCCGCAGGGGCCCTATTCCCAGAGACCCAGTACTTC
TRBD2	-	TRBV7-2	TRBJ2-5	CASGAGGLQETQYF	TGTGCCAGCGGGGCGGGAGGCCTCCAAGAGACCCAGTACTTC
TRBD1	-	TRBV5-1	TRBJ1-5	CASSPGDTGAGQPQHF	TGCGCCAGCAGCCCCGGGGACACAGGGGCCGGTCAGCCCCAGCATTTT
-	-	TRBV7-3	TRBJ1-1	CASSLRGQNTEAFF	TGTGCCAGCAGCCTAAGGGGACAGAACACTGAAGCTTTCTTT
-	-	TRBV7-2	TRBJ2-5	CASSFRGQETQYF	TGTGCCAGCAGCTTTCGGGGACAAGAGACCCAGTACTTC
TRBD2	-	TRBV5-1	TRBJ2-7	CASSNEIAGGHFSYEQYF	TGCGCCAGCAGCAACGAAATAGCGGGAGGCCACTTCTCCTACGAGCAGTACTTC
-	-	TRBV18	TRBJ2-3	CASSPGAGWSDTQYF	TGTGCCAGCTCACCAGGGGCCGGGTGGTCAGATACGCAGTATTTT
-	-	TRBV7-2	TRBJ1-1	CASSPLQGTTEAFF	TGTGCCAGCAGCCCTCTACAGGGTACGACTGAAGCTTTCTTT
-	-	TRBV12-3/TRBV12-4	TRBJ2-7	CASSLGQTYEQYF	TGTGCCAGCAGTTTGGGCCAAACCTACGAGCAGTACTTC
-	-	TRBV2	TRBJ1-2	CASTENYGYTF	TGTGCCAGCACGGAGAACTATGGCTACACCTTC
TRBD1	once	TRBV6-5	TRBJ1-1	CASSNSPGQGKAFF	TGTGCCAGCAGTAATTCGCCGGGACAGGGTAAAGCTTTCTTT
TRBD1	-	TRBV6-1	TRBJ1-6	CASSPRDRGISPLHF	TGTGCCAGCAGTCCCCGGGACAGGGGAATTTCACCCCTCCACTTT
TRBD1	-	TRBV9	TRBJ2-5	CASSEKGTGTGTQYF	TGTGCCAGCAGCGAAAAAGGGACAGGCACGGGGACCCAGTACTTC
-	once	TRBV6-6	TRBJ2-7	CASSRSRHPSYEQYF	TGTGCCAGCAGTCGATCCAGACACCCCTCCTACGAGCAGTACTTC
-	-	TRBV12-5	TRBJ1-1	CASGLGGLEAFF	TGTGCTAGTGGTTTGGGGGGGCTCGAAGCTTTCTTT
TRBD2	-	TRBV15	TRBJ2-1	CATSGLAGATYNEQFF	TGTGCCACCAGCGGATTAGCGGGCGCAACCTACAATGAGCAGTTCTTC
-	-	TRBV28	TRBJ1-6	CASSLAGAYPQSSYNSPLHF	TGTGCCAGCAGTTTAGCAGGGGCTTATCCCCAAAGCTCCTATAATTCACCCCTCCACTTT
TRBD1	-	TRBV28	TRBJ2-4	CASSIPGQGKNIQYF	TGTGCCAGCAGTATCCCGGGACAGGGGAAAAACATTCAGTACTTC
TRBD1	-	TRBV6-5	TRBJ1-5	CASSYRQGNNQPQHF	TGTGCCAGCAGTTACAGACAGGGGAATAATCAGCCCCAGCATTTT
-	-	TRBV19	TRBJ1-1	CASRRNRAGNTEAFF	TGTGCCAGTAGAAGAAACAGGGCGGGGAACACTGAAGCTTTCTTT
-	-	TRBV3-1/TRBV3-2	TRBJ2-5	CASSHPGPGETQYF	TGTGCCAGCAGCCATCCCGGACCAGGGGAGACCCAGTACTTC